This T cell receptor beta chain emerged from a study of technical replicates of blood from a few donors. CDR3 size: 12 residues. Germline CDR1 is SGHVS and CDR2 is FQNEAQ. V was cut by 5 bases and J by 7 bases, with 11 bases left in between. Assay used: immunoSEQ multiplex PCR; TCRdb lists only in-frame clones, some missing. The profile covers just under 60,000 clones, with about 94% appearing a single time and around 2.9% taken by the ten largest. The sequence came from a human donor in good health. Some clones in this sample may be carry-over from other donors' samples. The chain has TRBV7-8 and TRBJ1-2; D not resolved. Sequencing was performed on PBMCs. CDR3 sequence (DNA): TGTGCCAGCAGCCCCCTCGGGAGTGGCTACACCTTC. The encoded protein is CASSPLGSGYTF.